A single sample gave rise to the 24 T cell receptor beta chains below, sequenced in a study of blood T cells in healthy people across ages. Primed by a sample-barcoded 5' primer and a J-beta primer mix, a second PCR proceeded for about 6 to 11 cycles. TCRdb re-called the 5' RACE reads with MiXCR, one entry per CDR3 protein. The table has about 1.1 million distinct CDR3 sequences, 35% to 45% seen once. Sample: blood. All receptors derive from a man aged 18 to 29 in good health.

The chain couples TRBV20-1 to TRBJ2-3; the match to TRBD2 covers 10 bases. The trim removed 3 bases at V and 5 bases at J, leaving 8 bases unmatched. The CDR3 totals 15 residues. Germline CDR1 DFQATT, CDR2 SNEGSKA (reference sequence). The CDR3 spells CSARGSGGAIDTQYF. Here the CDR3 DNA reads TGCAGTGCTAGGGGGAGCGGGGGGGCCATAGATACGCAGTATTTT.

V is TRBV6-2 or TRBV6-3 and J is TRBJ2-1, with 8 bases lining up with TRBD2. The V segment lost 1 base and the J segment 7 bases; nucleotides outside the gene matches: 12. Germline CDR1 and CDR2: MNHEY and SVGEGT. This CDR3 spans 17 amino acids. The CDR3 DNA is TGTGCCAGCAGTTACTACAACGGGGGGGCAGGCTGGAATGAGCAGTTCTTC. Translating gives CASSYYNGGAGWNEQFF.

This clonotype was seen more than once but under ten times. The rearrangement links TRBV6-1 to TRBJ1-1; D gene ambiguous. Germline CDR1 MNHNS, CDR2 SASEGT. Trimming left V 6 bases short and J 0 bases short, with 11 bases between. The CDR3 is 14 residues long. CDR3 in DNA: TGTGCCAGCAGCGACTCGAATATGAACACTGAAGCTTTCTTT. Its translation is CASSDSNMNTEAFF.

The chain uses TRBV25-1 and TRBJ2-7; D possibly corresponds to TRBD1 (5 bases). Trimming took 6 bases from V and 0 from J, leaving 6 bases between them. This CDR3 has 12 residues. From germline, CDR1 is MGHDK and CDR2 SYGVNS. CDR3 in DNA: TGTGCCAGCAGACAGGACTCCTACGAGCAGTACTTC. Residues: CASRQDSYEQYF.

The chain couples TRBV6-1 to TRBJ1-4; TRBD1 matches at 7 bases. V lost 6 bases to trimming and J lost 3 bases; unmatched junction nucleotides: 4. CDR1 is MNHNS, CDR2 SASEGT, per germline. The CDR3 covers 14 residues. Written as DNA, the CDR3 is TGTGCCAGCAGGACAGGGCCCGCTAATGAAAAACTGTTTTTT. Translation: CASRTGPANEKLFF.

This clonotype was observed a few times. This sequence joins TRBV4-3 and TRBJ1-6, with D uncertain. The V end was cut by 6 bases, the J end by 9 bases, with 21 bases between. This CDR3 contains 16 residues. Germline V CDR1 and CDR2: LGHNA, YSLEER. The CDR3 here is CASRNSRGNALSPLHF. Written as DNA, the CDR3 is TGCGCCAGCAGAAATTCTCGAGGGAACGCGCTTTCACCCCTCCACTTT.

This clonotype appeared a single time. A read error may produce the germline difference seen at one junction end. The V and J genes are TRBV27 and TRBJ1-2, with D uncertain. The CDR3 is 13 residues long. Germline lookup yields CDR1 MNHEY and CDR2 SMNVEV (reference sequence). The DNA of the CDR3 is TGTGCCGGCAGTTTAAAGCGGGAATATGGCTACACCTTC. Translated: CAGSLKREYGYTF.

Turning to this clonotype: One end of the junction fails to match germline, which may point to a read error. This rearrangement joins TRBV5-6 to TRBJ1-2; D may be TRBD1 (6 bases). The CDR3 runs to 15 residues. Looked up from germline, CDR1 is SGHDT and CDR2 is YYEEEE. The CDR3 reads CTSSYGGEANYGYTF. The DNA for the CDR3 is TGTACCAGCAGCTATGGGGGCGAGGCTAACTATGGCTACACCTTC.

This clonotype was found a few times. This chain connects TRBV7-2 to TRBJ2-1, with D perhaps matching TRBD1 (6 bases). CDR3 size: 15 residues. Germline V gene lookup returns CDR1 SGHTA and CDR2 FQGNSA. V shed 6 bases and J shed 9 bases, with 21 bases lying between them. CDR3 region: CASRTAQAGVPEQFF. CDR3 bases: TGTGCCAGCAGAACAGCTCAAGCAGGGGTTCCTGAGCAGTTCTTC.

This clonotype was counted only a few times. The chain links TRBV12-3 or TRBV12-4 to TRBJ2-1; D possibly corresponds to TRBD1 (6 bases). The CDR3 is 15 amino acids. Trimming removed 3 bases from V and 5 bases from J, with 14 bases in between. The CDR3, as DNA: TGTGCCAGCAGTTTCCCCGGACAGTCCCACAATGAGCAGTTCTTC. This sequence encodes CASSFPGQSHNEQFF.

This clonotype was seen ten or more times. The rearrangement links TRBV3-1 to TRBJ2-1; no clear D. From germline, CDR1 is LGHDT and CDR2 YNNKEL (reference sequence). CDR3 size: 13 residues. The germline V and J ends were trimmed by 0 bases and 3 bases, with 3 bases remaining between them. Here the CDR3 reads CASSQDNYNEQFF. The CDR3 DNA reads TGTGCCAGCAGCCAAGATAACTACAATGAGCAGTTCTTC.

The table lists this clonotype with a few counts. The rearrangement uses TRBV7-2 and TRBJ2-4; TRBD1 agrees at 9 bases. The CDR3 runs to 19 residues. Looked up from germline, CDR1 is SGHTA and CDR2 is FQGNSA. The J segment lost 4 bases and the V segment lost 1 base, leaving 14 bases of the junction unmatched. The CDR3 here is CASSLVGRGQGIEKNIQYF. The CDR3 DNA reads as TGTGCCAGCAGCTTAGTGGGAAGAGGACAGGGGATCGAAAAAAACATTCAGTACTTC.

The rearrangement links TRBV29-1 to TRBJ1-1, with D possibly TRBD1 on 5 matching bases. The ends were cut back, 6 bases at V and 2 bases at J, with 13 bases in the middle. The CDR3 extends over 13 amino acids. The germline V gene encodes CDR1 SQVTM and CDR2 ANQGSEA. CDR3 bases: TGCAGCGTGTCGAGACAGCTTAACACTGAAGCTTTCTTT. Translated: CSVSRQLNTEAFF.

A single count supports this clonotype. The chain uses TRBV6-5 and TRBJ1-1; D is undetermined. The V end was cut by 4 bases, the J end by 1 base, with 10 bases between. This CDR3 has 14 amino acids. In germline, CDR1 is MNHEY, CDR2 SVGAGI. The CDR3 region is CASSWGNGNTEAFF. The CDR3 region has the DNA TGTGCCAGCAGTTGGGGAAACGGGAACACTGAAGCTTTCTTT.

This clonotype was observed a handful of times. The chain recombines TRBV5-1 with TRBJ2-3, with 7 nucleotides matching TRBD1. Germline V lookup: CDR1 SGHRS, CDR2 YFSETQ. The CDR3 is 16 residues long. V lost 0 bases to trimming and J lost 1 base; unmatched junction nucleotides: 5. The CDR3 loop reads CASSLAVGQRTDTQYF. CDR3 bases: TGCGCCAGCAGCTTGGCCGTGGGACAGCGCACAGATACGCAGTATTTT.

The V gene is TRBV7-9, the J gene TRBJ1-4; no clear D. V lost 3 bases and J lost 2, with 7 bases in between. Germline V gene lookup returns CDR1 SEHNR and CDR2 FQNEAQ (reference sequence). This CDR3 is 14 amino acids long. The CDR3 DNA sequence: TGTGCCAGCAGCTTTATTGGGACTAATGAAAAACTGTTTTTT. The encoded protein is CASSFIGTNEKLFF.

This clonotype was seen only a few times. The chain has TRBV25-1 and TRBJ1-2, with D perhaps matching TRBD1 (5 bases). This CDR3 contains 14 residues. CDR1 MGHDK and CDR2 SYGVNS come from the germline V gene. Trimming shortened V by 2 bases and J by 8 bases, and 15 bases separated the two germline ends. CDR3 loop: CASSELQGSDGYTF. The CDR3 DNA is TGTGCCAGCAGTGAACTTCAGGGTTCTGACGGCTACACCTTC.

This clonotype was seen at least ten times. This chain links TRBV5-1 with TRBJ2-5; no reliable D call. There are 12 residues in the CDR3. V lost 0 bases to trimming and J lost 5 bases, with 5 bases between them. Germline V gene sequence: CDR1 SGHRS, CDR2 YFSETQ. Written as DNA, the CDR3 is TGCGCCAGCAGCTTGGCTTACGAGACCCAGTACTTC. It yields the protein CASSLAYETQYF.

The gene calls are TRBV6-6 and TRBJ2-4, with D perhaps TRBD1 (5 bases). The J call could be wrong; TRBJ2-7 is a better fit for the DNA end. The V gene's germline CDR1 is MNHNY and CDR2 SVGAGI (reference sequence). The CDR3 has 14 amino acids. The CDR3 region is CASSGRTSTYEQYF. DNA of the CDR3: TGTGCCAGCAGTGGCAGGACATCGACCTACGAGCAGTACTTC.

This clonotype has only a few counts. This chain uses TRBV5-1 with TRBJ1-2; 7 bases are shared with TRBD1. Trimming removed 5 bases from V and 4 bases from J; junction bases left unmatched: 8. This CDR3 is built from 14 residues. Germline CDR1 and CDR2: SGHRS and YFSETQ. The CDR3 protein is CASRSGTEVYGYTF. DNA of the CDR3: TGCGCCAGCAGGTCCGGGACAGAGGTCTATGGCTACACCTTC. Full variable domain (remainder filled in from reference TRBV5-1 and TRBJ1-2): KAGVTQTPRYLIKTRGQQVTLSCSPISGHRSVSWYQQTPGQGLQFLFEYFSETQRNKGNFPGRFSGRQFSNSRSEMNVSTLELGDSALYLCASRSGTEVYGYTFGSGTRLTVV.

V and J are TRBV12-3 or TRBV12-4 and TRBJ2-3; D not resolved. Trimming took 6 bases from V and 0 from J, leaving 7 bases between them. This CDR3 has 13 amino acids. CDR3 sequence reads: CASRRESTDTQYF. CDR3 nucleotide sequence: TGTGCCAGCAGACGCGAGAGCACAGATACGCAGTATTTT.

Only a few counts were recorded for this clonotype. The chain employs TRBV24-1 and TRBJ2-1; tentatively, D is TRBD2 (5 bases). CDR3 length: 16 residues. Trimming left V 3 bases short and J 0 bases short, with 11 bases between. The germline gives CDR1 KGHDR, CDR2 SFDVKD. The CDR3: CATSDAGVSSYNEQFF. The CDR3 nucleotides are TGTGCCACCAGTGATGCGGGCGTGAGCTCCTACAATGAGCAGTTCTTC.

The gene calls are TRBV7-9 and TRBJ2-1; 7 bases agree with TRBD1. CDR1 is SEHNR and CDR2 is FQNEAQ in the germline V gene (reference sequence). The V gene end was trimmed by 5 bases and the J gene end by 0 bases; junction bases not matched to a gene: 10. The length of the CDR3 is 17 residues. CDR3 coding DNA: TGTGCCAGCAGCGGGACCCCGGGACAGAACTCCTACAATGAGCAGTTCTTC. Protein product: CASSGTPGQNSYNEQFF.

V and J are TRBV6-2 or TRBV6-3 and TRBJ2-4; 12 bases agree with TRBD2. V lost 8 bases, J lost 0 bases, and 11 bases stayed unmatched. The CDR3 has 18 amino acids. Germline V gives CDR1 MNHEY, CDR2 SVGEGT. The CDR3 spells CASATWGLAGSAKNIQYF. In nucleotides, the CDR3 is TGTGCCAGCGCTACCTGGGGACTAGCGGGCTCAGCCAAAAACATTCAGTACTTC.